The clone carrying this T cell receptor beta chain was counted at least ten times. Its antigen is unidentified. Time point: newly diagnosed GD, antithyroid drugs for less than 3 months. The TCR library was prepared using RNA isolated from PBMCs. The sample is drawn from a study of regulatory T cells in long-lasting Graves disease. Study outcomes and limitations: Blood alone, not thyroid tissue, was studied.

Germline CDR1 is SNHLY and CDR2 is FYNNEI. V dropped 4 bases and J dropped 0 bases, with 25 bases sitting between them. This CDR3 has 19 amino acids. According to the study, TCR beta libraries were built with iRepertoire HTBI primers and CDR3-region Arm-PCR. Each CDR3 protein gets one entry after TCRdb re-called the multiplex PCR reads with MiXCR. The sample holds hundreds of thousands of distinct CDR3 sequences; 15% to 20% are singletons and the top ten take roughly 18%. This same sample was also taken into another study, of T cells in Graves' hyperthyroidism and ophthalmopathy. This second study notes: The diagnostic basis comprised clinical symptoms, serum thyroxine and TRAb, thyroid ultrasound and orbital computed tomography. Ophthalmopathy onset followed model prediction by a median approximately seven months.

The chain has TRBV2 and TRBJ2-7; the D is unclear. The sequenced sample was peripheral blood mononuclear cells (PBMCs), obtained at new diagnosis, from a patient treated with antithyroid drugs. The receptor was derived from a woman in her 30s with Graves disease. The CDR3 region is CASSAISPNRSFFSYEQYF. Here the CDR3 DNA reads TGTGCCAGCAGTGCCATTTCGCCGAACCGGTCTTTCTTCTCCTACGAGCAGTACTTC.